These 32 T cell receptor beta chains came from one sample sequenced in a study of cytomegalovirus exposure and HLA in healthy donors. Both 60 Vbeta primers and 13 Jbeta primers went into the PCR. Profiled with immunoSEQ multiplex PCR; TCRdb holds only in-frame clones, not every one. This sample has 100,000 to 150,000 clones, with more than 60% found just once. The sequenced material came from PBMCs. These receptors all come from a woman in her forties in good health and CMV-seropositive.

This clone has a handful of counts. V and J are TRBV6-6 and TRBJ2-2, with D perhaps matching TRBD2 (7 bases). Germline CDR1 MNHNY, CDR2 SVGAGI (reference sequence). This CDR3 is 16 amino acids long. The V end was cut by 6 bases, the J end by 3 bases, with 17 bases between. CDR3 in DNA: TGTGCCAGCAGACCCTGGGGAGGGGGAGACACCGGGGAGCTGTTTTTT. Protein product: CASRPWGGGDTGELFF.

This sequence joins TRBV19 and TRBJ2-3, with 12 positions matching TRBD2. V shed 3 bases, J shed 6 bases, and the junction held 13 bases outside the gene matches. The CDR3 spans 18 residues. Germline lookup yields CDR1 LNHDA and CDR2 SQIVND (reference sequence). Here the CDR3 DNA reads TGTGCCAGTAGTATGAGGGCGACTAGCGGGGGACCCGGGGATACGCAGTATTTT. Its protein is CASSMRATSGGPGDTQYF.

The chain joins TRBV7-2 to TRBJ1-2; D is perhaps TRBD1 (6 bases). The CDR3 spans 13 residues. The germline V gene encodes CDR1 SGHTA and CDR2 FQGNSA. V was pared by 7 bases and J by 8 bases, with 17 bases between. The CDR3 DNA reads as TGTGCCAGCACCAAAAACCAGGGGCAGGGCTACACCTTC. This translates into CASTKNQGQGYTF.

The chain combines TRBV6-5 with TRBJ2-7; TRBD2 is a possible D gene (5 bases). CDR1 is MNHEY, CDR2 SVGAGI, per germline. Trimming pared 5 bases from V and 2 bases from J, leaving 10 bases between. This CDR3 has 13 residues. CDR3 coding DNA: TGTGCCAGCAGTCGCGAGGGCCCCTACGAGCAGTACTTC. As protein: CASSREGPYEQYF.

This clone was detected only once. The J gene is TRBJ1-1, the V gene TRBV5-1, with D possibly being TRBD1 (5 bases). The V and J ends lost 5 bases and 0 bases respectively, with 20 bases between them. The CDR3 consists of 17 residues. CDR1 is SGHRS, CDR2 YFSETQ, per germline. CDR3 in amino acids: CASSSGPLTAMNTEAFF. CDR3 coding DNA: TGCGCCAGCAGTTCTGGTCCCCTGACAGCTATGAACACTGAAGCTTTCTTT.

The chain employs TRBV4-3 and TRBJ2-1; 13 bases fit TRBD2. The trim removed 1 base at V and 9 bases at J, leaving 3 bases unmatched. There are 15 residues in the CDR3. The germline CDR1 and CDR2 sequences are LGHNA and YSLEER. The CDR3 loop reads CASSQVGTSGTEQFF. CDR3 coding DNA: TGCGCCAGCAGCCAAGTCGGGACTAGCGGGACTGAGCAGTTCTTC.

The V and J genes are TRBV19 and TRBJ2-7; TRBD2 matches at 12 bases. This CDR3 is built from 15 residues. CDR1 is LNHDA and CDR2 is SQIVND in the germline V gene (reference sequence). V gave up 6 bases and J gave up 6 bases; unmatched junction bases: 9. DNA of the CDR3: TGTGCCAGTAGAGACCCTAGCGGGAGGGCCCTCGAGCAGTACTTC. Its protein product is CASRDPSGRALEQYF.

The rearrangement uses TRBV9 and TRBJ2-5, with TRBD2 matching 11 bases. Per germline, CDR1 SGDLS and CDR2 YYNGEE. The CDR3 covers 13 residues. The V and J ends lost 8 bases and 9 bases, in that order; junction bases with no gene match: 9. CDR3 in amino acids: CASSATSGAAQYF. The CDR3 DNA is TGTGCCAGTTCCGCGACTAGCGGGGCGGCCCAGTACTTC.

V is TRBV5-3 and J is TRBJ2-7, with a weak D call TRBD2 (5 bases). TRBV5-3 is placed among ORFs of uncertain function. There are 15 residues in the CDR3. V dropped 0 bases and J dropped 8 bases, with 18 bases sitting between them. This CDR3 reads CARSLGYGSGTQQYF. In DNA, the CDR3 is TGTGCCAGAAGCTTGGGATATGGAAGCGGAACCCAGCAGTACTTC.

The chain employs TRBV9 and TRBJ2-2; D possibly corresponds to TRBD2 (6 bases). CDR1 and CDR2 (germline): SGDLS, YYNGEE. The CDR3 runs to 16 residues. Trimming left V 1 base short and J 4 bases short, with 14 bases between. CDR3 region: CASSVYGGQSTGELFF. The CDR3 bases are TGTGCCAGCAGCGTATACGGGGGTCAGTCCACCGGGGAGCTGTTTTTT.

This clone was detected once. The chain recombines TRBV15 with TRBJ1-5, with unresolved D. The V gene's germline CDR1 is LNHNV and CDR2 YYDKDF (reference sequence). Trimming removed 1 base from V and 4 bases from J, with 8 bases in between. The CDR3 is 14 residues long. CDR3 DNA: TGTGCCACCAGCAGAGGAGGCGGTAATCAGCCCCAGCATTTT. It specifies CATSRGGGNQPQHF.

This chain uses TRBV6-1 with TRBJ2-1; no reliable D call. With 3 bases removed from V and 6 bases from J, the gap between germline ends came to 15 bases. Germline-derived CDR1 and CDR2 are MNHNS and SASEGT. CDR3 length equals 15 residues. DNA of the CDR3: TGTGCCAGCAGTGACCCTACTCTAGAATCCAATGAGCAGTTCTTC. Translated, it gives CASSDPTLESNEQFF.

The chain recombines TRBV28 with TRBJ2-2; D unclear. Germline CDR1 MDHEN, CDR2 SYDVKM. This CDR3 has 14 amino acids. V was trimmed by 3 bases and J by 1 base, leaving 6 bases between them. The CDR3 spells CASSFTGNTGELFF. CDR3 nucleotides: TGTGCCAGCAGTTTTACGGGGAACACCGGGGAGCTGTTTTTT.

The rearrangement joins TRBV7-2 to TRBJ2-5; TRBD1 matches at 10 bases. Trimming cost V 5 bases and J 5 bases; bases outside gene matches: 5. The CDR3 runs to 14 residues. Germline V gene data show CDR1 as SGHTA and CDR2 as FQGNSA. CDR3 DNA sequence: TGTGCCAGCAGCCGTGACAGGGGGCGGGAGACCCAGTACTTC. This codes for CASSRDRGRETQYF.

The sample holds a few counts of this clone. The chain combines TRBV19 with TRBJ1-4; tentative D call: TRBD1 (6 bases). CDR3 length: 15 residues. V lost 5 bases to trimming and J lost 5 bases, with 15 bases between them. Germline V gene sequence: CDR1 LNHDA, CDR2 SQIVND (reference sequence). CDR3 DNA: TGTGCCAGTAGTTCCGGACAGTCTTTAAATGAAAAACTGTTTTTT. Its protein product is CASSSGQSLNEKLFF.

This chain connects TRBV7-9 to TRBJ1-1; the match to TRBD1 covers 8 bases. This CDR3 spans 14 amino acids. V was pared by 5 bases and J by 3 bases, with 5 bases of the junction left unmatched. CDR1 is SEHNR and CDR2 is FQNEAQ in the germline V gene (reference sequence). The CDR3 bases are TGTGCCAGCAGCCGACAGGGGAGTGACACTGAAGCTTTCTTT. As protein: CASSRQGSDTEAFF.

The chain carries TRBV28 and TRBJ2-7; TRBD2 matches at 16 bases. CDR3 length equals 20 residues. Trimming at V came to 3 bases and at J to 2 bases, leaving 13 bases not matched to a gene. CDR1 and CDR2 from the germline V gene are MDHEN and SYDVKM. CDR3 in DNA: TGTGCCAGCAGTTTTTCAGGCGGGGGACTAGCGGGAGGGGAAACCTACGAGCAGTACTTC. This codes for CASSFSGGGLAGGETYEQYF.

This sequence joins TRBV5-5 and TRBJ1-2, with TRBD1 matching 7 bases. Germline trimming cut 3 bases from V and 5 bases from J; bases unmatched to any gene: 13. CDR1 SGHKS and CDR2 YYEKEE come from the germline V gene (reference sequence). CDR3 length: 16 residues. CDR3 sequence: CASSSQPGQKLYGYTF. As DNA, the CDR3 is TGTGCCAGCAGCTCCCAACCGGGACAGAAACTTTATGGCTACACCTTC.

This clone was counted a few times. This chain connects TRBV7-9 to TRBJ2-3; 8 nucleotides agree with TRBD2. This CDR3 region has 15 residues. CDR1 and CDR2 from the germline V gene are SEHNR and FQNEAQ (reference sequence). The V segment lost 4 bases and the J segment 0 bases; nucleotides outside the gene matches: 3. CDR3 sequence: CASSWSGGSTDTQYF. Written as DNA, the CDR3 is TGTGCCAGCAGCTGGAGCGGGGGTAGCACAGATACGCAGTATTTT.

The chain couples TRBV10-3 to TRBJ2-5; 10 bases map to TRBD2. This CDR3 has 15 residues. Germline CDR1 is ENHRY and CDR2 is SYGVKD. V trimming: 5 bases; J trimming: 3 bases; junction bases outside the gene matches: 6. The chain's CDR3 is CAISSALAGEETQYF. Here the CDR3 DNA reads TGTGCCATCAGTTCGGCGCTAGCGGGGGAAGAGACCCAGTACTTC.

This clone was counted once. The chain links TRBV9 to TRBJ2-5, with 10 bases fitting TRBD1. The length of the CDR3 is 17 residues. Unmatched junction bases numbered 13, after V lost 3 bases and J lost 5 bases. The germline CDR1 and CDR2 sequences are SGDLS and YYNGEE. This CDR3 is CASSEGKTGGGRETQYF. The DNA of the CDR3 is TGTGCCAGCAGCGAGGGGAAGACAGGGGGCGGGCGGGAGACCCAGTACTTC.

On this clone: One end of the junction is discordant with germline, which a read error may explain. V usage is TRBV13 and J usage is TRBJ2-1; D gene unclear. This CDR3 comprises 12 residues. Germline CDR1 is PRHDT and CDR2 is FYEKMQ (reference sequence). The CDR3 loop is CASSLGYSEQFF. CDR3 sequence (DNA): TGTGCCAGCAGCTTAGGGTACAGTGAGCAGTTCTTC.

The rearrangement uses TRBV5-1 and TRBJ1-1; D might be TRBD1 (6 bases). V was cut by 7 bases and J by 1 base, with 17 bases left in between. The CDR3 length is 15 residues. Germline V gene lookup returns CDR1 SGHRS and CDR2 YFSETQ. Here the CDR3 reads CASRPGRGGNTEAFF. The CDR3 coding sequence is TGCGCCAGCCGCCCGGGAAGGGGGGGGAACACTGAAGCTTTCTTT.

The chain uses TRBV5-1 and TRBJ2-1, with 12 bases aligning to TRBD2. CDR3 length equals 15 residues. Losses at the gene ends were 5 bases for V and 3 bases for J; bases not matched to a gene: 3. CDR1 is SGHRS, CDR2 YFSETQ, per germline. The CDR3 loop is CASRQTSGSYNEQFF. The CDR3 bases are TGCGCCAGCAGGCAGACTAGCGGGAGCTACAATGAGCAGTTCTTC.

The genes are TRBV7-9 and TRBJ1-2, with D hard to call. CDR1 is SEHNR, CDR2 FQNEAQ, per germline (reference sequence). Trimming left V 3 bases short and J 6 bases short, with 14 bases between. The CDR3 is made up of 14 amino acids. The CDR3 is CASSFEASSHGYTF. The CDR3 nucleotides read TGTGCCAGCAGCTTTGAGGCCAGCTCACATGGCTACACCTTC.

J is TRBJ1-3 and V is TRBV6-5, with D possibly TRBD1 on 6 matching bases. The length of the CDR3 is 15 residues. CDR1 and CDR2 (germline): MNHEY, SVGAGI. Trimming stripped 7 bases from V and 2 bases from J, with 15 bases between. The CDR3 sequence is CASMTGSKTGNTIYF. The CDR3 DNA reads as TGTGCCAGCATGACAGGCTCGAAGACTGGAAACACCATATATTTT.

The chain links TRBV5-1 to TRBJ2-1; 11 nucleotides align to TRBD2. Germline V gene sequence: CDR1 SGHRS, CDR2 YFSETQ. The CDR3 has 16 amino acids. V shed 0 bases, J shed 12 bases, and the junction held 11 bases outside the gene matches. CDR3 nucleotide sequence: TGCGCCAGCAGCTTGGTGGGACTAGCGGCGGAGATGGTGCAGTTCTTC. Protein sequence: CASSLVGLAAEMVQFF.

There are a few counts of this clone. V is TRBV28 and J is TRBJ2-3, with TRBD1 identical over 7 bases. The CDR3 consists of 16 residues. V lost 7 bases to trimming and J lost 6 bases; unmatched junction nucleotides: 16. In germline, CDR1 is MDHEN, CDR2 SYDVKM. CDR3 sequence reads: CASIPSRGGPADTQYF. The CDR3 DNA follows: TGTGCCAGCATTCCCTCCAGAGGGGGCCCGGCGGATACGCAGTATTTT.

CDR3 loop: CASSFDTNTEAFF. In nucleotides, the CDR3 is TGTGCCAGCAGCTTCGACACCAACACTGAAGCTTTCTTT. This chain uses TRBV7-2 with TRBJ1-1; no reliable D call. CDR3 length equals 13 residues. CDR1 and CDR2 from the germline V gene are SGHTA and FQGNSA. V was cut by 3 bases and J by 2 bases, with 7 bases left in between.

This sequence joins TRBV28 and TRBJ2-3, with 8 bases fitting TRBD2. Germline CDR1 reads MDHEN; CDR2 reads SYDVKM. V shed 6 bases and J 0 bases; nucleotides not matched to a gene: 5. The CDR3 covers 15 residues. CDR3 DNA: TGTGCCAGCAGGTATTCGGGAGGGAGCACAGATACGCAGTATTTT. It yields the protein CASRYSGGSTDTQYF.

This clone was observed a single time. The chain uses TRBV5-5 and TRBJ1-1, with TRBD1 matching 9 bases. CDR1 and CDR2 (germline): SGHKS, YYEKEE (reference sequence). Trimming at V came to 4 bases and at J to 4 bases, leaving 5 bases not matched to a gene. This CDR3 spans 14 amino acids. The CDR3 DNA sequence: TGTGCCAGCAGCGAGGGACAGGGAGGCACTGAAGCTTTCTTT. It is translated as CASSEGQGGTEAFF.

J is TRBJ2-1 and V is TRBV2; D unclear. This CDR3 contains 14 residues. Per germline, CDR1 SNHLY and CDR2 FYNNEI. V was trimmed by 4 bases and J by 1 base, leaving 8 bases between them. CDR3 DNA: TGTGCCAGCAGTGTGACGGGTTCCTACAATGAGCAGTTCTTC. It specifies CASSVTGSYNEQFF.